This TCR beta chain came from a study of T cells in Graves' hyperthyroidism and ophthalmopathy. Overall study: The blood sample was taken at first diagnosis, before treatment began.

Patients showing uncontrolled infection, other autoimmune disease, pregnancy or lactation were ineligible. Diagnostic decisions used clinical symptoms, serum thyroxine and TRAb, thyroid ultrasound and orbital computed tomography. The source material, RNA transcripts, was used to amplify TCR beta CDR3 regions. A first-round RT-PCR of the TCR CDR3 used the HTBI primer set. TCRdb reanalysed the multiplex PCR reads using MiXCR and keeps one entry per CDR3 protein. The data show around 60,000 distinct CDR3 sequences, around 50% seen once. V dropped 5 bases and J dropped 8; count of bases not matched to a gene: 14. Germline CDR1 and CDR2: KGHDR and SFDVKD. CDR3 length: 16 amino acids.

The TCR originated in a woman aged 25 to 39 with Graves' ophthalmopathy. The chain carries TRBV24-1 and TRBJ2-1; 7 nucleotides align to TRBD2. Sequencing input: blood. CDR3: CATSVGLAARSHEQFF. The CDR3 nucleotides are TGTGCCACCAGTGTAGGGCTAGCGGCAAGGTCCCATGAGCAGTTCTTC.